This TCR beta chain was captured by sequencing in a study of shared clonotypes between healthy human individuals. At the level of the study: Each donor contributed plates that comprised three CD4 naive, three CD4 memory, two CD8 naive and one CD8 memory. Regarding the study as a whole: Only blood was sampled; tissue repertoires likely differ. In general, naive subsets displayed greater estimated richness than memory subsets did.

Every donor, a Caucasian adult, lived in Nashville, Tennessee. Of note for this clone: What it recognizes is unknown.

Germline CDR1 is SGHVS and CDR2 is FQNEAQ. The CDR3 length is 15 residues. Trimming stripped 1 base from V and 3 bases from J, with 13 bases between. Method: immunoSEQ multiplex PCR; TCRdb's copy keeps in-frame clones and lacks some. This sample carries some 1.5 million clones, 98% of them seen once, and the ten largest clones take roughly 0.42%. This TCR derives from a man younger than 40 in good health. J is TRBJ2-7 and V is TRBV7-8, with D perhaps assigned TRBD1 or TRBD2 (5 bases each). The sample consisted of naive CD4+ T cells sorted from blood. The subset denotes: CD45RA+ positively selected. The CDR3 sequence: CASSLEGWGSYEQYF. The DNA for the CDR3 is TGTGCCAGCAGCTTAGAGGGTTGGGGGAGCTACGAGCAGTACTTC.